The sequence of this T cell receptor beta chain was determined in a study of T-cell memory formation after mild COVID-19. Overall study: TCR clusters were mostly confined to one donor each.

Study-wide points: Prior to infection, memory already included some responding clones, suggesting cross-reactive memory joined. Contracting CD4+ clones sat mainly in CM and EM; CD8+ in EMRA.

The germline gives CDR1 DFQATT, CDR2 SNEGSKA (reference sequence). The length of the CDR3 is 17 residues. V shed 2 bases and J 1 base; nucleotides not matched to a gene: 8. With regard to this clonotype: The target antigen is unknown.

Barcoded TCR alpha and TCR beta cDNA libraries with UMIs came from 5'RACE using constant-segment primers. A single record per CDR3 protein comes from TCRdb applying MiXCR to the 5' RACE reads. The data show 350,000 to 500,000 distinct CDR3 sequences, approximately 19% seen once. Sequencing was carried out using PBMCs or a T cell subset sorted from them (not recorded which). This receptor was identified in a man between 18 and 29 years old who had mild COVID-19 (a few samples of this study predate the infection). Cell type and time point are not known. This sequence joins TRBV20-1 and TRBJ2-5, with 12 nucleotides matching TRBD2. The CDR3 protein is CSARPRLAGVTQETQYF. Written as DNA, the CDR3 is TGCAGTGCTAGACCCCGACTAGCGGGAGTCACCCAAGAGACCCAGTACTTC.